This T cell receptor beta chain appears in the sequencing data of a study of metastatic and nonmetastatic thyroid tumors. Germline V gene lookup returns CDR1 LNHDA and CDR2 SQIVND (reference sequence). The CDR3 contains 13 residues. Trimming shortened V by 3 bases and J by 3 bases, and 8 bases separated the two germline ends. This clone was observed many times. Its specificity is unknown. Study-wide results and limits: As reported, TCR beta diversity in blood and tumor was significantly higher in malignant thyroid tumors than in benign nodules.

All patients were treatment-naive before thyroid surgery. Original analysis: Clinicopathological groups differed in CDR3, with these differences serving to build a distant-metastasis classifier for papillary thyroid cancer. TCRdb re-called clones from the PCR reads using MiXCR. The V and J calls come from TCRdb's annotation, not from the publication. This repertoire shows approximately 82,000 clones, approximately 12% found once; its top ten account for around 8.8%. This chain connects TRBV19 to TRBJ1-1, with D possibly matching TRBD1 (5 bases). Source material: tumor tissue. The TCR was taken from a female donor with papillary thyroid cancer or a benign thyroid nodule (not recorded which). Some clones in this sample may be carry-over from other donors' samples. DNA for the CDR3: TGTGCCAGTAGTATTGAGGGGCACACTGAAGCTTTCTTT. As protein: CASSIEGHTEAFF.